The present T cell receptor (beta chain) was sequenced within a study of blood T cell repertoires in COVID-19. For the study at large: Spain, Italy and the United States supplied samples that represented acute and convalescent COVID-19. T cells, B-cell-depleted T cells, or PBMCs supplied cDNA or gDNA.

As originally analysed: How many nucleated cells were present was estimated from reference gene primer amplification. The data were produced by immunoSEQ multiplex PCR, yet TCRdb's version contains in-frame clones alone and is incomplete. The V and J calls and clone size are taken from that table; D and trimming were inferred from the DNA. The profile shows about 160,000 clones, around 87% of them singletons. This clonotype originated in a man of 80 years or more with acute or convalescent COVID-19. What was sequenced was peripheral blood.

CDR3 protein: CASSFQGANEQYF. For the CDR3, the DNA is TGCGCCAGCAGCTTTCAGGGGGCCAACGAGCAGTACTTC. The chain carries TRBV5-1 and TRBJ2-7; 8 bases fit TRBD1. The V gene end was trimmed by 2 bases and the J gene end by 5 bases; junction bases not matched to a gene: 3. The length of the CDR3 is 13 residues. The germline V gene encodes CDR1 SGHRS and CDR2 YFSETQ.